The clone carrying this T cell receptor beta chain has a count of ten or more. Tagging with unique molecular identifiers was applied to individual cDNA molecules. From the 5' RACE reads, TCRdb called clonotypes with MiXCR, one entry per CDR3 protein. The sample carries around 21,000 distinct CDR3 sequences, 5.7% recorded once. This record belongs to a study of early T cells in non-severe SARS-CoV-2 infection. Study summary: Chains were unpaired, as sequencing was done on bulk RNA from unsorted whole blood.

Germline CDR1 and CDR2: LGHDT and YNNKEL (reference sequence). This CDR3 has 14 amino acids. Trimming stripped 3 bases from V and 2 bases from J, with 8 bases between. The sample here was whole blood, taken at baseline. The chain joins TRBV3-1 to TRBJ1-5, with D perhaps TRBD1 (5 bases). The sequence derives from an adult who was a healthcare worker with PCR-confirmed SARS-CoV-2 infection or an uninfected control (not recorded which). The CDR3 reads CASSQGGGNQPQHF. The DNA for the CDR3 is TGTGCCAGCAGCCAGGGAGGGGGCAATCAGCCCCAGCATTTT.